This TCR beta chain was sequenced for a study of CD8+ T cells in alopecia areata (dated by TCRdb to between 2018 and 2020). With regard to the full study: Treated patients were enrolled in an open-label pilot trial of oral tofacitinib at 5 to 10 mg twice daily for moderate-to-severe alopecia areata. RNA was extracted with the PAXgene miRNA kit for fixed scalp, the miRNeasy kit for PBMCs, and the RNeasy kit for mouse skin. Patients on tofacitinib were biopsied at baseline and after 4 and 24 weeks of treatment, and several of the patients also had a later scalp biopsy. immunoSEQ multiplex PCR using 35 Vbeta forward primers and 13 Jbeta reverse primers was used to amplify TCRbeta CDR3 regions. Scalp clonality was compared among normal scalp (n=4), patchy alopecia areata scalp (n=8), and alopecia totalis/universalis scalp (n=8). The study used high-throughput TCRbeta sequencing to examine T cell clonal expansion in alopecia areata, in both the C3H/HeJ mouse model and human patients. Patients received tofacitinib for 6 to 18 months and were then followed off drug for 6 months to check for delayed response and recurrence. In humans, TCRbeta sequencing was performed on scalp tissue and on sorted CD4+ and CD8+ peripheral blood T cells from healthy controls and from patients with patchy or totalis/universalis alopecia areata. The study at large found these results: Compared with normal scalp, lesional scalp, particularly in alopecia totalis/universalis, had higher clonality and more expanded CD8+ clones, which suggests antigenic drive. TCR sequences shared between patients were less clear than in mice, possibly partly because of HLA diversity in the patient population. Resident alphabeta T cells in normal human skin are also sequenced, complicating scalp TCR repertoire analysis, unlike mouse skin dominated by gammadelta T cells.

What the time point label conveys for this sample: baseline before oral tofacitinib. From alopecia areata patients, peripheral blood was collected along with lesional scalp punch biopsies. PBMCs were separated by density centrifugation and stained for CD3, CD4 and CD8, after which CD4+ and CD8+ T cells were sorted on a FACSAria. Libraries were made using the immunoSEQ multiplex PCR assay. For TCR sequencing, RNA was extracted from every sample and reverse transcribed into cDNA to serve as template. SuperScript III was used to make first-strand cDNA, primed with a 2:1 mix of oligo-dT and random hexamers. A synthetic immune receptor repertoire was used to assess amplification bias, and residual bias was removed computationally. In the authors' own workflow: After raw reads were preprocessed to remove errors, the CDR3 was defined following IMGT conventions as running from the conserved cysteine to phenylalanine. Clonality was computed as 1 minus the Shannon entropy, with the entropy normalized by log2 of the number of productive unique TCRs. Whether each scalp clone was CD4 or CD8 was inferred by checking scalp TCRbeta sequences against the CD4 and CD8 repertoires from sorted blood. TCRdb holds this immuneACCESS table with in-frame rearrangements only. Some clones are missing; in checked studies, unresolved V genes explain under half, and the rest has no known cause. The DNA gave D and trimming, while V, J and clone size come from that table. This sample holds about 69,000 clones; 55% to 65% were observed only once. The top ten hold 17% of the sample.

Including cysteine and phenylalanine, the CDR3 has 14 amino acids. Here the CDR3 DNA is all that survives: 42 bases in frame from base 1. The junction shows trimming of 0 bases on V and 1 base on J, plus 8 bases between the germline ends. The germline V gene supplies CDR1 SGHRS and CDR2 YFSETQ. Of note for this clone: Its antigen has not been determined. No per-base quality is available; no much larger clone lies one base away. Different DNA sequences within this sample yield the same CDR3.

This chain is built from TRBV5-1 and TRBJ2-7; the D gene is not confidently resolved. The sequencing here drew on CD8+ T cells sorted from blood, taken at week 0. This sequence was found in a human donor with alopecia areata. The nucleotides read TGCGCCAGCAGCTTGGGGACGGATTCCTACGAGCAGTACTTC. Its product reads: CASSLGTDSYEQYF.